These 27 T cell receptor beta chains were sequenced from one sample in a study of shared clonotypes between healthy human individuals. TCRdb keeps only in-frame clones here, not all; method: immunoSEQ multiplex PCR. The sample contains about 2.2 million clones, around 93% of which appear only once. Naive CD8 isolation took CD45RO-negative cells positively selected for CCR7 and excluded terminally differentiated effector memory CD45RA+ cells. Sequencing was carried out using naive CD8+ T cells from PBMCs. These receptors originate from a man aged 18 to 30 in good health. Some clones in this sample may be carry-over from other donors' samples.

The chain uses TRBV19 and TRBJ2-2; D is possibly TRBD2 (6 bases). The V gene lost 0 bases and the J gene lost 7 bases, with 9 bases spanning the gap. There are 14 residues in the CDR3. The V gene's germline CDR1 is LNHDA and CDR2 SQIVND (reference sequence). CDR3 nucleotide sequence: TGTGCCAGTAGTATAGATATCGGGGGCGGGGAGCTGTTTTTT. Amino acid sequence: CASSIDIGGGELFF.

The chain uses TRBV28 and TRBJ1-1; TRBD1 aligns across 12 bases. Losses at the gene ends were 6 bases for V and 0 bases for J; bases not matched to a gene: 11. The CDR3 spans 18 residues. Germline V gene lookup returns CDR1 MDHEN and CDR2 SYDVKM. CDR3 bases: TGTGCCAGCAGGTCCGACGGGACAGGGGGCTACATGAACACTGAAGCTTTCTTT. As protein: CASRSDGTGGYMNTEAFF.

J is TRBJ2-7 and V is TRBV9; 12 bases fit TRBD2. Germline assignment: CDR1 SGDLS and CDR2 YYNGEE. The CDR3 totals 17 residues. With 0 bases clipped from V and 0 bases from J, the junction kept 4 bases outside the gene matches. CDR3 in amino acids: CASSVGLAGVLSYEQYF. DNA for the CDR3: TGTGCCAGCAGCGTAGGACTAGCGGGAGTCCTCTCCTACGAGCAGTACTTC.

Of note for this clone: Other DNA variants within this sample encode the same CDR3. This chain links TRBV6-5 with TRBJ2-5, with 11 bases that match TRBD1. Unmatched junction bases numbered 8, after V lost 6 bases and J lost 5 bases. Germline loops: CDR1 MNHEY, CDR2 SVGAGI. The CDR3 length is 15 residues. This CDR3 is CASSYGQGARETQYF. The CDR3 DNA sequence: TGTGCCAGCAGCTATGGACAGGGGGCGCGGGAGACCCAGTACTTC.

This clone was found once. The chain has TRBV7-9 and TRBJ2-2; 8 bases are a match to TRBD2. The CDR3 totals 16 residues. V lost 6 bases, J lost 5 bases, and 11 bases stayed unmatched. In germline, CDR1 is SEHNR, CDR2 FQNEAQ (reference sequence). CDR3 amino acids: CASSFAPGGETGELFF. The CDR3 DNA reads TGTGCCAGCAGTTTTGCCCCCGGGGGGGAGACCGGGGAGCTGTTTTTT. Variable domain in full (rest from reference TRBV7-9 and TRBJ2-2): DTGVSQNPRHKITKRGQNVTFRCDPISEHNRLYWYRQTLGQGPEFLTYFQNEAQLEKSRLLSDRFSAERPKGSFSTLEIQRTEQGDSAMYLCASSFAPGGETGELFFGEGSRLTVL.

The V gene is TRBV4-3, the J gene TRBJ2-3; 7 bases map to TRBD2. CDR1 LGHNA and CDR2 YSLEER come from the germline V gene. The CDR3 extends over 16 amino acids. Trimming took 0 bases from V and 1 from J; bases not matched to a gene: 4. CDR3 residues: CASSQDLGRGTDTQYF. In DNA, the CDR3 is TGCGCCAGCAGCCAAGATCTGGGGAGGGGCACAGATACGCAGTATTTT.

The chain recombines TRBV23-1 with TRBJ2-7, with D perhaps matching TRBD2 (5 bases). TRBV23-1 is flagged as an ORF with uncertain function. CDR3 length equals 20 residues. Trimming cost V 0 bases and J 2 bases, with 26 bases left between them. The CDR3 DNA follows: TGCGCCAGCAGTCAATCGATCACAGAACCGTCCCCCAACGGGGCCTACGAGCAGTACTTC. This encodes CASSQSITEPSPNGAYEQYF.

The genes are TRBV27 and TRBJ2-1, with a tentative D call TRBD2 (5 bases). This CDR3 region has 16 residues. The germline V gene encodes CDR1 MNHEY and CDR2 SMNVEV (reference sequence). V gave up 7 bases and J gave up 2 bases, with 18 bases separating them. CDR3 protein: CASMDWESDTYNEQFF. Written as DNA, the CDR3 is TGTGCCAGCATGGATTGGGAGAGCGACACCTACAATGAGCAGTTCTTC.

A single count supports this clone. The genes are TRBV2 and TRBJ2-3; weak D call: TRBD1 (5 bases). V was pared by 9 bases and J by 6 bases, with 10 bases between. There are 11 residues in the CDR3. The V gene's germline CDR1 is SNHLY and CDR2 FYNNEI. Here the CDR3 reads CARKKGDTQYF. The CDR3 DNA follows: TGTGCCAGAAAAAAGGGGGATACGCAGTATTTT.

This clone was detected once. In the same sample, other DNA sequences code for this CDR3. The chain joins TRBV15 to TRBJ2-7; D remains ambiguous. CDR3 length equals 14 residues. Germline V CDR1 and CDR2: LNHNV, YYDKDF (reference sequence). Trimming removed 1 base from V and 3 bases from J, with 10 bases in between. CDR3 protein: CATSRGGENYEQYF. CDR3 nucleotide sequence: TGTGCCACCAGCAGAGGTGGCGAAAACTACGAGCAGTACTTC.

The chain is built from TRBV11-2 and TRBJ2-2, with 10 bases lining up with TRBD2. The length of the CDR3 is 15 residues. Germline assignment: CDR1 SGHAT and CDR2 FQNNGV. V shed 4 bases, J shed 6 bases, and the junction held 5 bases outside the gene matches. The CDR3 here is CASSSLAGESGELFF. The CDR3 DNA follows: TGTGCCAGCAGCTCGCTAGCGGGAGAGTCCGGGGAGCTGTTTTTT.

This chain uses TRBV28 with TRBJ2-1; 9 bases map to TRBD2. Germline V gives CDR1 MDHEN, CDR2 SYDVKM. The CDR3 has 15 amino acids. The trim removed 8 bases at V and 2 bases at J, leaving 7 bases unmatched. As DNA, the CDR3 is TGTGCCAGCGGTACCCTAGCGGGGACCTACAATGAGCAGTTCTTC. Translating gives CASGTLAGTYNEQFF. Full variable domain (outside the CDR3, taken from reference TRBV28 and TRBJ2-1): DVKVTQSSRYLVKRTGEKVFLECVQDMDHENMFWYRQDPGLGLRLIYFSYDVKMKEKGDIPEGYSVSREKKERFSLILESASTNQTSMYLCASGTLAGTYNEQFFGPGTRLTVL.

The chain recombines TRBV27 with TRBJ2-7; 7 bases align to TRBD2. This CDR3 is 15 amino acids long. The germline V gene has CDR1 MNHEY and CDR2 SMNVEV (reference sequence). Germline trimming cut 5 bases from V and 3 bases from J; bases unmatched to any gene: 10. CDR3 sequence reads: CASSGDPAGIYEQYF. In nucleotides, the CDR3 is TGTGCCAGCAGTGGCGACCCAGCGGGAATCTACGAGCAGTACTTC.

This sequence joins TRBV6-1 and TRBJ1-4, with D uncertain. The CDR3 has 17 residues. V was trimmed by 3 bases and J by 0 bases, leaving 14 bases between them. CDR1 is MNHNS and CDR2 is SASEGT in the germline V gene. The CDR3 sequence: CASSDDGRRATNEKLFF. In DNA, the CDR3 is TGTGCCAGCAGTGACGACGGGAGACGTGCAACTAATGAAAAACTGTTTTTT.

Turning to this clone: The same CDR3 can be traced to other DNA sequences in this sample. DNA of the CDR3: TGTGCCAGCAGTTTGGACAGGGGGGGTGAAGCTTTCTTT. Translated, it gives CASSLDRGGEAFF. J is TRBJ1-1 and V is TRBV27; 10 bases agree with TRBD1. In germline, CDR1 is MNHEY, CDR2 SMNVEV (reference sequence). The V and J ends lost 3 bases and 7 bases, in that order; junction bases with no gene match: 2. The CDR3 runs to 13 residues.

The V call is TRBV19, the J call TRBJ2-3, with D hard to call. Germline lookup yields CDR1 LNHDA and CDR2 SQIVND (reference sequence). V was trimmed by 3 bases and J by 2 bases, leaving 9 bases between them. The CDR3 consists of 14 residues. CDR3 residues: CASSIPPDTDTQYF. The CDR3 DNA is TGTGCCAGTAGTATTCCCCCAGACACAGATACGCAGTATTTT.

This chain joins TRBV7-9 and TRBJ2-1, with TRBD2 identical over 13 bases. The CDR3 consists of 15 residues. CDR1 is SEHNR, CDR2 FQNEAQ, per germline (reference sequence). With V trimmed by 5 bases and J by 9 bases, 7 bases remained unmatched. The CDR3 nucleotides read TGTGCCAGCAGCAAAGGACTAGCGGGAGACCTTGAGCAGTTCTTC. Amino acids: CASSKGLAGDLEQFF.

V gene TRBV27 combines with J gene TRBJ2-1; the match to TRBD2 covers 10 bases. Germline CDR1 and CDR2: MNHEY and SMNVEV (reference sequence). This CDR3 comprises 19 residues. V dropped 5 bases and J dropped 8; count of bases not matched to a gene: 21. The CDR3 DNA reads TGTGCCAGCAGTCCGCCAGGGGTAGCGGGAGGTGTCAATCTTGATGAGCAGTTCTTC. Translation: CASSPPGVAGGVNLDEQFF.

This clone showed up just once. The rearrangement links TRBV11-2 to TRBJ2-7; 9 positions agree with TRBD1. With 4 bases clipped from V and 1 base from J, the junction kept 8 bases outside the gene matches. Germline V lookup: CDR1 SGHAT, CDR2 FQNNGV. CDR3 length: 16 amino acids. The CDR3 nucleotides read TGTGCCAGCAGCTCTACCGGGACAGGGCGATCCTACGAGCAGTACTTC. Protein: CASSSTGTGRSYEQYF.

This chain joins TRBV11-2 and TRBJ1-2; D gene uncertain. Trimming removed 6 bases at V and 4 bases at J, with 12 bases between. This CDR3 is built from 13 residues. The V gene's germline CDR1 is SGHAT and CDR2 FQNNGV. The CDR3 nucleotides read TGTGCCAGCAGTACGGTGATAGTCTATGGCTACACCTTC. It encodes CASSTVIVYGYTF.

This chain joins TRBV4-1 and TRBJ2-7; D gene ambiguous. Germline CDR1 is MGHRA and CDR2 is YSYEKL. V lost 0 bases to trimming and J lost 4 bases, with 19 bases between them. This CDR3 is built from 17 residues. CDR3 region: CASSQDSPGMITYEQYF. The CDR3 DNA follows: TGCGCCAGCAGCCAAGATAGTCCAGGAATGATTACTTACGAGCAGTACTTC.

This clone showed up just once. This chain uses TRBV27 with TRBJ2-1, with 11 bases fitting TRBD2. This CDR3 is built from 15 residues. Germline-derived CDR1 and CDR2 are MNHEY and SMNVEV (reference sequence). Trimming at V came to 6 bases and at J to 6 bases, leaving 7 bases not matched to a gene. The DNA of the CDR3 is TGTGCCAGCAGGACCGGGACTAGCGGCCCCAATGAGCAGTTCTTC. This gives the protein CASRTGTSGPNEQFF.

This chain links TRBV18 with TRBJ2-7, with TRBD1 as a possible D gene (5 bases). CDR1 is KGHSH and CDR2 is LQKENI in the germline V gene. This CDR3 has 15 amino acids. V gave up 2 bases and J gave up 2 bases, with 13 bases separating them. CDR3 sequence (DNA): TGTGCCAGCTCACCATCCCAGGGTAGAACCTACGAGCAGTACTTC. Translation gives CASSPSQGRTYEQYF.

This chain's CDR3 is CASSPYGGEAFF. The CDR3 DNA is TGTGCCAGCAGCCCCTACGGGGGTGAAGCTTTCTTT. This rearrangement joins TRBV7-9 to TRBJ1-1; the D gene is possibly TRBD1 (5 bases). Trimming stripped 5 bases from V and 7 bases from J, with 11 bases between. The CDR3 contains 12 residues. Per germline, CDR1 SEHNR and CDR2 FQNEAQ (reference sequence).

V gene TRBV28 combines with J gene TRBJ2-5; D uncertain. The CDR3 consists of 12 residues. Germline V gives CDR1 MDHEN, CDR2 SYDVKM. V lost 2 bases and J lost 7, with 8 bases in between. This CDR3 is CASSLETGTQYF. The CDR3, as DNA: TGTGCCAGCAGTTTAGAGACGGGGACCCAGTACTTC.

The CDR3 region has the DNA TGTGCCAGCCGAGGGGGCGGGGGCAATCAGCCCCAGCATTTT. Protein sequence: CASRGGGGNQPQHF. J is TRBJ1-5 and V is TRBV2; 7 bases are a match to TRBD1. With V trimmed by 8 bases and J by 2 bases, 6 bases remained unmatched. The CDR3 has 14 amino acids. Germline CDR1 reads SNHLY; CDR2 reads FYNNEI.

This chain uses TRBV29-1 with TRBJ2-2; 11 positions match TRBD2. Trimming cost V 5 bases and J 1 base; bases outside gene matches: 3. Per the germline V gene, CDR1 is SQVTM and CDR2 is ANQGSEA. The CDR3 has 15 residues. In DNA, the CDR3 is TGCAGCGTTACTAGCGGGGGCGAGAACACCGGGGAGCTGTTTTTT. Its protein product is CSVTSGGENTGELFF.